This note documents a single T cell receptor (beta chain) sequence. This clonotype was seen a few times. What antigen it recognizes has not been identified. No much larger clone exists at a distance of one base, and base qualities are not known. The entry originates in a study of identical twins (dated by TCRdb to between 2015 and 2016). Regarding the research as a whole: To test whether fetal clonotypes persist, this study deep-sequenced TCR alpha and beta repertoires from monozygotic twins, from unrelated adults of various ages, and from cord blood. To rule out contamination, replicate twin experiments were performed at different times with different library preparation protocols. Broad study findings and their caveats: Invariant T cells such as MAIT and iNKT could partly confound zero-insertion analyses, though diverse VJ usage argued against this for most clonotypes. Because the same donors could not be followed over many years, the conclusions depended on cross-sectional statistical analysis. Out-of-frame TCR alpha sharing in monozygotic twins was systematically underestimated by recombination models, whereas sharing between unrelated individuals was in agreement with the recombination models. The excess sharing between twins in beta out-of-frame sequences was weaker because fewer shared sequences reduced the signal-to-noise ratio. Out-of-frame TCR alpha sequences shared between twins showed an excess of low generation-probability sequences compared with coincidental sharing between unrelated individuals. Abundant cord blood beta clonotypes carried fewer insertions; young adult naive repertoires showed a weaker similar trend, while memory repertoires showed none.

From its cysteine to its phenylalanine, the CDR3 spans 20 amino acids. CDR3 DNA is the only sequence kept; it has 60 bases, read in frame from the first base. In the germline V gene (reference sequence), CDR1 corresponds to WNHNN and CDR2 to SYGVQD. V is trimmed back by 9 bases and J by 7 bases, and the junction contains 26 bases that no gene match accounts for. The method behind the library was 5' RACE. Sequencing took place on an Illumina HiSeq 2000. Template switching added a universal primer binding site, and the final cDNA carried a unique molecular identifier that allowed TCR cDNA molecules to be counted accurately. Specific primers in the conserved constant-segment region were used to synthesize first-strand cDNA for TCR alpha and beta chains. To control for contamination, every cDNA library was double barcoded, receiving both a SMART-Mk sample barcode and Illumina barcodes. TruSeq adapter sequences along with Illumina sample barcodes were introduced in two successive PCR steps. The TCR alpha and beta cDNA libraries were sequenced on the Illumina HiSeq platform using custom primers. In the authors' own workflow: Unique molecular identifiers were extracted from raw reads with MiGEC, and CDR3 positions were determined with MiXCR. Recombination models were inferred per individual with the repgenHMM and IGoR tools using an EM algorithm. Shared clonotype analysis was performed with the tcR package in R, normalizing sharing by the product of cloneset sizes. Out-of-frame nonproductive sequences were analyzed to study raw recombination free of thymic and clonal selection effects. Through fastp at Q25 and MiXCR, TCRdb rebuilt clones from the public reads, retaining in-frame beta chains. Rows are unified per CDR3 protein, each entry keeping the most common DNA and genes. The V and J calls here are based on TCRdb, not the publication. For this sample the table gives 350,000 to 600,000 distinct CDR3 sequences, of which approximately 15% were detected only once. The ten largest make up approximately 0.52% of the sample.

Every donor was a healthy Caucasian. Three pairs of female monozygotic twins, all aged roughly 18 to 30 years, made up the twin cohort. CD4+ and CD8+ T cell populations were isolated with positive isolation kits from Invitrogen. These same records also appear under a second study, on yellow fever vaccine responses in identical twins. The second study, in turn, reports: According to the authors, the vaccine-induced T cell response in identical twins seemed to be partly convergent and partly specific to each individual. Focusing on identical twins, the study followed the T cell clones that responded to the vaccine, and did so with precision.

This receptor was identified in a woman between 18 and 29 years old in good health. Sequenced material: CD4+ T cells sorted from blood. The receptor chain draws on TRBV10-1 and TRBJ2-1; 11 bases in between match TRBD2. The nucleotide sequence is given as TGCGCCAGGACTCCTGGACAGGCGAAACTAGCGGGAGCCCCAAGAAATGAGCAGTTCTTC. Translated, this gives CARTPGQAKLAGAPRNEQFF.